This TCR beta chain was profiled in a study of beta chain features in type 1 diabetes. Study results and limitations: TCRB CDR3 length was moderately but significantly reduced in all four CD4+ subsets of Type 1 diabetes patients. More deletions and fewer insertions at VDJ junctions were seen in type 1 diabetes patients. Overrepresentation of cells with high TCR expression could result from cDNA sequencing. Shorter templates may be favored by PCR, equally so in patients and controls.

About this clone: Antigen: not known. Additional DNA sequences in this sample encode the identical CDR3.

The ends lost 1 base at V and 4 bases at J; junction bases unmatched: 2. This CDR3 region has 14 residues. Germline V gene data show CDR1 as SGHRS and CDR2 as YFSETQ. Isolated RNA was reverse transcribed in full, so expressed TCRB transcripts were sequenced. Method: immunoSEQ multiplex PCR; TCRdb's copy keeps in-frame clones and lacks some. The table lists hundreds of thousands of clones, approximately 30% of them singletons. The specimen was naive CD4+ T cells from blood. The sequence derives from a young man in good health. V gene TRBV5-1 combines with J gene TRBJ2-1, with 7 bases lining up with TRBD1. The CDR3 is CASSLQGDYNEQFF. DNA of the CDR3: TGCGCCAGCAGCTTGCAGGGGGATTACAATGAGCAGTTCTTC.